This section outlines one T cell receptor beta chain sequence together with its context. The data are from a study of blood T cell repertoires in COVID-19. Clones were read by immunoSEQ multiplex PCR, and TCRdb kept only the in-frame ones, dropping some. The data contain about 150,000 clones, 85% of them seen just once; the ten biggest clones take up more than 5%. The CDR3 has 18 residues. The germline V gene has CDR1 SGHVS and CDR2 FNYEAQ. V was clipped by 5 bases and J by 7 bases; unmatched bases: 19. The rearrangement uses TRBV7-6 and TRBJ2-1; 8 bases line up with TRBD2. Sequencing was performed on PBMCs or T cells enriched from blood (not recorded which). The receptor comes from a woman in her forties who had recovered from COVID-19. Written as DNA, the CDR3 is TGTGCCAGCAGCCCCGATAACAGGGCTAGCGGGTCTGTAAATGAGCAGTTCTTC. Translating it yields CASSPDNRASGSVNEQFF.